This TCR beta chain was identified during a study of blood T cell repertoires in COVID-19. Study information: Spain, Italy and the United States supplied samples that represented acute and convalescent COVID-19. T cells, B-cell-depleted T cells, or PBMCs supplied cDNA or gDNA.

Original handling: Amplification of reference gene primers provided the estimated nucleated cell counts. Some clones are missing from TCRdb's copy, which holds only in-frame ones; the method was immunoSEQ multiplex PCR. V, J and clone size are those of that table, while D and trimming were read from the DNA. The table includes around 80,000 clones, roughly 80% detected once. Germline V gene lookup returns CDR1 SGHAT and CDR2 FQNNGV. Trimming shortened V by 2 bases and J by 7 bases, and 12 bases separated the two germline ends. The CDR3 sequence is 14 residues long. The sequenced material came from peripheral blood. This receptor was obtained from a woman older than 75 with acute or convalescent COVID-19. This chain links TRBV11-2 with TRBJ2-4; D call uncertain. The CDR3 region is CASSLHFTMNIQYF. CDR3 bases: TGTGCCAGCAGCTTACATTTCACTATGAACATTCAGTACTTC.